Below, one T cell receptor (beta chain) is given with its context. This clone was detected only a few times. Its antigen is still unknown. Base qualities were left out, and no much larger clone turns up one base away. This sample is part of a study of cytomegalovirus exposure and HLA in healthy donors listed by TCRdb under 2017. With regard to the full study: An earlier analysis of 587 of the donors reported approximately 300 Gb of sequence data and 117 million unique TCR beta sequences obtained from some 170 million T cells. An early release that covered several hundred HLA-typed donors contained 250 to 350 gigabases of sequencing data and tens of millions of unique TCR sequences. The genetic ancestry cluster associated with self-reported Caucasian donors included over 80% of the 300 to 450 genotyped donors. The study was designed to test whether signatures of past pathogen exposure could be identified by cataloging public T cell receptors. The T cell repertoires of 550 to 850 subjects were profiled by immunosequencing and related to cytomegalovirus serostatus. In addition to the first cohort of approximately 670 subjects, a separate validation cohort of approximately 130 different subjects was used. To predict cytomegalovirus infection status, the study brought together high-throughput TCR immunosequencing, statistical association of individual TCRs with disease status, and machine learning. To study patterns of TCR occurrence, a later analysis re-analyzed previously published TCR beta repertoires from 650 to 750 donors and added high-resolution HLA genotyping. The later analysis used no new phenotypic data to find candidate immune exposures, relying instead on TCR beta sequences and their occurrence across donors. An earlier analysis of approximately 640 of the donors applied high-throughput TCR beta sequencing to assess whether each TCR beta V gene segment acted as functional or pseudogenic. Donor age, sex, ethnicity and CMV serostatus were compiled together with the repertoire data. A later genetic analysis took genome-wide SNP genotypes for about three fifths of the 666 donors and used that subset as a discovery cohort. Every discovery cohort repertoire had been produced on one sequencing platform. Both class I and class II loci were covered by HLA typing, at four-digit resolution. The number of donors typed differed by locus, with about 629-630 for A, B, C, DRB1 and DQB1, over 500 for DQA1, over 600 for DPA1, and 400 to 490 for DPB1. A handful of DR-DQ haplotypes were handled as single units for association and clustering because linkage in the cohort was strong. Across some 400 genotyped donors of the cohort, an average of approximately 240,000 unique TCR beta nucleotide sequences per donor were sequenced, and roughly 18% of those sequences were non-productive. Overall results and qualifications from the work: In an earlier analysis of approximately 600 of the donors, most TCR beta V segments were observed in productive rearrangements about 87% or about 30% of the time, broadly matching IMGT annotations. Immune exposure information for the cohort was limited to CMV serostatus. HLA typing was unavailable for some donors at each locus, so association tests used only the typed subset. Roughly uniform sequencing depth across donors was assumed in presence/absence analyses, although this assumption may not hold. When HLA alleles, especially DR and DQ, strongly co-occurred, TCR associations were difficult to assign to individual alleles. In a later analysis, about 16,000 TCR beta sequences were associated with specific HLA alleles at a false discovery rate of 0.05. Compared with the 666-donor mean, donors in an Asian-associated ancestry cluster had fewer N-insertions in productive TCRs, according to a later genetic analysis. In vitro tests confirmed that a few of the cytomegalovirus-associated TCR beta chains recognize cytomegalovirus antigens. In a later genetic analysis, a missense DCLRE1C variant was associated with V-gene and J-gene trimming of TCR beta chains, and the association was replicated in an independent cohort. Because counts were too low, roughly 17 rarely observed V segments, including chromosome 9 orphons, were left out of the earlier analysis of 587 of the donors. The study gave a list of more than 150 TCR beta chains associated with cytomegalovirus. The authors suggested that the approach could potentially be extended to other disease states and immunological phenotypes. In a later analysis, the rate of TCR association differed among HLA loci, with DRB1 alleles having the most associated TCRs and HLA-C alleles having the fewest. The sequencing pipeline was judged likely to have produced a cluster of highly shared sequence variants as a technical artifact. Cytomegalovirus status was reported to be diagnosed by the classifier with high specificity and sensitivity in both the original and validation cohorts. A later analysis found that most CMV-associated TCR beta chains appeared HLA-restricted, with HLA associations seemingly driven largely by CMV exposure. In this cohort, only TCR beta chains were sequenced, and detectable features were limited by the absence of alpha or paired-chain data. Linkage disequilibrium might explain the correlated functional status among segregating V segments, but an unknown experimental factor could not be excluded. Several of the top co-occurrence clusters appeared to be linked to parvovirus B19, influenza, CMV and Epstein-Barr virus, according to a later analysis. A further reported finding was that TCR beta sequences accurately predicted the HLA-A and HLA-B alleles for most subjects in the first cohort. In a later analysis, HLA-associated TCR beta chains were found to be more clonally expanded and to have lower generation probabilities than equally common non-associated chains. Because the 87-base-pair reads could not distinguish some IMGT-functional V segments, including TRBV6-2 and TRBV6-3, those segments were excluded. Most TCR sequences were observed very rarely across donors, whereas some public TCRs were present in many individuals.

In total, over 600 healthy bone marrow donors made up the cohort. Cohort members were all nominally healthy when sampled, although unrecorded immune exposures were likely present. The donor was CMV seronegative and belonged to the group of 352 seronegative cohort members. Every donor gave a peripheral blood sample, and the peripheral blood mononuclear cells from that sample were used for TCR beta sequencing. The Qiagen DNeasy Blood Extraction Kit was used to extract genomic DNA from the blood cell samples. The library relied on the immunoSEQ multiplex PCR assay. For the multiplex PCR, a mixture combining 60 forward primers for TCR Vbeta segments and 13 reverse primers for TCR Jbeta segments was used. A multiplex PCR assay on genomic DNA amplified the CDR3 region of rearranged TCR beta genes. The Illumina HiSeq System was used to sequence the amplified TCR beta libraries as 87-base-pair reads. Per the source publication's procedure: A later analysis counted approximately 84 million unique TCR beta chains across the 550 to 750 repertoires, and 10 million to 11 million of these chains were shared by at least two donors. To remove PCR and sequencing errors, raw reads were error-corrected and collapsed into unique sequences using a nearest-neighbor algorithm that merged closely related sequences. To assign V, D and J gene segments, CDR3 sequences were aligned to IMGT reference sequences. For a sequence to be retained, a match of at least six nucleotides to both a V gene segment and a J gene segment was required. A rearrangement counted as productive if the CDR3 had no stop codons and remained in frame with V and J, and every other rearrangement counted as non-productive. CDR3 was defined according to IMGT convention as the region running from the second conserved V-encoded cysteine to the conserved J-encoded phenylalanine. The earlier analysis of 587 of the donors excluded any sequence lacking an unambiguous match to a single V gene segment. In an earlier analysis of several hundred of the donors, V segments were called functional above 56.7% productive rearrangements and were called segregating when the between-donor standard deviation exceeded 5%. A statistical classification framework was developed to diagnose cytomegalovirus status using the catalog of TCR beta chain sequences. V and J gene assignment, in a later analysis, came from comparing TCR nucleotide sequences with IMGT/GENE-DB human TR gene sequences. In a later analysis, CDR3 sequences and most-parsimonious VDJ recombination scenarios were assigned using the TCRdist pipeline. In a later analysis, each TCR beta chain was defined by its CDR3 amino acid sequence together with its V-gene family, and reads without a unique V-gene family were excluded. As a way to deal with suspected cross-contamination and a sequencing artifact, a later analysis dropped roughly 600 nucleotide sequences that were highly shared and had low generation probability. In a later analysis, a clonal expansion index for each public chain was calculated from normalized within-repertoire ranks of inferred template counts. A later analysis computed generation probabilities with a VDJ recombination model fitted to out-of-frame rearrangements, and checked the results against IGoR. Hypergeometric tests were used in a later analysis to score TCR-TCR, TCR-HLA and TCR-CMV co-occurrence, with a repertoire-size bias correction applied to the TCR pairs. To estimate false discovery rates, a later analysis permuted the HLA or CMV assignments 20 times. A later analysis grouped co-occurring TCRs with DBSCAN, adding TCRdist sequence similarity when clustering within HLA-allele-positive subsets. For co-occurrence clustering, repertoires with fewer than 30,000 or more than 120,000 public chains were excluded, along with a handful of repertoires with anomalous nucleotide sharing. TCRdb provides this immuneACCESS table in a form limited to in-frame rearrangements. Some clones are lacking; in checked studies, under half of them reflect an unresolved V gene, and why the rest are absent is not known. D and trimming were read from the DNA, whereas the V and J calls and clone size are those reported in that table. Counted in this sample were roughly 93,000 clones; 80% of them appeared once. The ten largest clones add up to around 6.7% of the sample.

V is pruned by 2 bases and J by 10 bases, leaving 7 bases of the junction without a gene match. Via the germline V gene, CDR1 is MNHNS and CDR2 SASEGT. Including cysteine and phenylalanine, the CDR3 has 15 amino acids. Only the CDR3 DNA is retained, 45 bases long and in frame from the first base. The receptor was isolated from a man aged 25-45 years in good health and CMV-seronegative. Sequencing used PBMCs. Recombination linked TRBV6-1 to TRBJ1-5; a stretch of 11 junction bases matches TRBD1. The sequence in DNA is TGTGCCAGCAGTGAAAATGGACAGGGGGCGCGACCCCAGCATTTT. Its protein is CASSENGQGARPQHF.